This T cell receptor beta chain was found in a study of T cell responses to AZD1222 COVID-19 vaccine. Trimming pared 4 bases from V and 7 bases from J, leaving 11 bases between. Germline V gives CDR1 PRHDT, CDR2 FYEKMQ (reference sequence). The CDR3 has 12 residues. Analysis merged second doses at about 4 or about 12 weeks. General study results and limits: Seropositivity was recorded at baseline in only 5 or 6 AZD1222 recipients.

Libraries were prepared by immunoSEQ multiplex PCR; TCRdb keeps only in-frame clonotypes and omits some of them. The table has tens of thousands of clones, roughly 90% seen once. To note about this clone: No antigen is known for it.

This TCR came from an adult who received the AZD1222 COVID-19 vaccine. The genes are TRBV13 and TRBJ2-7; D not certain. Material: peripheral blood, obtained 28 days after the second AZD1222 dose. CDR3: CASSSSRVEQYF. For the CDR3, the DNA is TGTGCCAGCAGCTCCTCTAGAGTAGAGCAGTACTTC. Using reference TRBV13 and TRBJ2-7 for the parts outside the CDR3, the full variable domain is AAGVIQSPRHLIKEKRETATLKCYPIPRHDTVYWYQQGPGQDPQFLISFYEKMQSDKGSIPDRFSAQQFSDYHSELNMSSLELGDSALYFCASSSSRVEQYFGPGTRLTVT.